One sample yielded the 10 T cell receptor beta chains listed below, sequenced in a study of blood T cell repertoires in COVID-19. Clones were sequenced by immunoSEQ multiplex PCR, and TCRdb holds only the in-frame ones, with some missing. The sample comprises hundreds of thousands of clones, around nine tenths of which are singletons, and about 6% rests with the top ten. Material for sequencing was PBMCs or T cells enriched from blood (not recorded which). These receptors all come from a middle-aged woman who had recovered from COVID-19.

V is TRBV28 and J is TRBJ1-1, with 8 positions matching TRBD1. V trimming: 8 bases; J trimming: 5 bases; junction bases outside the gene matches: 4. CDR3 length: 12 amino acids. Germline V CDR1 and CDR2: MDHEN, SYDVKM. As DNA, the CDR3 is TGTGCCAGCGGAAACAGGGGGACTGAAGCTTTCTTT. This codes for CASGNRGTEAFF.

The chain combines TRBV9 with TRBJ2-7; 13 bases are shared with TRBD2. Germline trimming cut 0 bases from V and 3 bases from J; bases unmatched to any gene: 3. This CDR3 has 16 residues. Germline CDR1 reads SGDLS; CDR2 reads YYNGEE. Here the CDR3 DNA reads TGTGCCAGCAGCGTAGGGGGACTAGCGGGGAACTACGAGCAGTACTTC. It specifies CASSVGGLAGNYEQYF.

This clone was recorded once. The chain couples TRBV5-4 to TRBJ2-7; TRBD1 might be the D (5 bases). Per the germline V gene, CDR1 is SGHNT and CDR2 is YYREEE (reference sequence). V was pared by 0 bases and J by 0 bases, with 7 bases between. The CDR3 spans 14 residues. The CDR3 coding sequence is TGTGCCAGCAGCTTGGACAGGAGCTCCTACGAGCAGTACTTC. This codes for CASSLDRSSYEQYF.

This sequence joins TRBV28 and TRBJ2-7, with no clear D. Trimming removed 3 bases from V and 4 bases from J, with 7 bases in between. Germline loops: CDR1 MDHEN, CDR2 SYDVKM. The CDR3 totals 12 residues. The CDR3 reads CASSFTSYEQYF. For the CDR3, the DNA is TGTGCCAGCAGTTTTACATCGTACGAGCAGTACTTC.

V is TRBV19 and J is TRBJ2-2; TRBD2 aligns across 8 bases. CDR3 length: 16 amino acids. Trimming cost V 1 base and J 2 bases; bases outside gene matches: 3. Germline loops: CDR1 LNHDA, CDR2 SQIVND (reference sequence). The CDR3 loop reads CASSIVAGTNTGELFF. The DNA of the CDR3 is TGTGCCAGTAGTATAGTAGCGGGGACAAACACCGGGGAGCTGTTTTTT.

V gene TRBV25-1 combines with J gene TRBJ2-6, with TRBD2 matching over 12 bases. Germline CDR1 is MGHDK and CDR2 is SYGVNS. CDR3 size: 18 residues. Germline trimming cut 8 bases from V and 4 bases from J; bases unmatched to any gene: 12. Here the CDR3 reads CASSGGLAGKSGANVLTF. CDR3 in DNA: TGTGCCAGCTCGGGAGGACTAGCGGGAAAATCCGGGGCCAACGTCCTGACTTTC. Looking up the rest from reference TRBV25-1 and TRBJ2-6 gives the full variable domain: EADIYQTPRYLVIGTGKKITLECSQTMGHDKMYWYQQDPGMELHLIHYSYGVNSTEKGDLSSESTVSRIRTEHFPLTLESARPSHTSQYLCASSGGLAGKSGANVLTFGAGSRLTVL.

The V call is TRBV2, the J call TRBJ2-4; 15 bases line up with TRBD2. Germline loops: CDR1 SNHLY, CDR2 FYNNEI. CDR3 size: 17 residues. Unmatched junction bases numbered 4, after V lost 6 bases and J lost 1 base. As DNA, the CDR3 is TGTGCCAGCAGGGGGACTAGCGGGGGGAAGGCCAAAAACATTCAGTACTTC. Amino acids: CASRGTSGGKAKNIQYF.

The chain uses TRBV10-2 and TRBJ2-5, with TRBD1 identical over 7 bases. The trim removed 11 bases at V and 0 bases at J, leaving 6 bases unmatched. Germline V CDR1 and CDR2: WSHSY, SAAADI. The CDR3 covers 13 residues. CDR3 nucleotide sequence: TGCGCCGGCTCGGGACAGCACCAAGAGACCCAGTACTTC. Protein product: CAGSGQHQETQYF.

The V gene is TRBV28, the J gene TRBJ2-7; no clear D gene. CDR1 is MDHEN, CDR2 SYDVKM, per germline. The CDR3 runs to 13 residues. V lost 3 bases and J lost 2, with 8 bases in between. The CDR3 coding sequence is TGTGCCAGCAGTTTCGTGGCAGCCTACGAGCAGTACTTC. Its translation is CASSFVAAYEQYF.

The J gene is TRBJ2-5, the V gene TRBV9, with TRBD2 as a possible D gene (5 bases). The V gene lost 4 bases and the J gene lost 5 bases, with 6 bases spanning the gap. The CDR3 consists of 11 residues. Germline V gene sequence: CDR1 SGDLS, CDR2 YYNGEE. The CDR3 sequence: CASSRGETQYF. In DNA form, the CDR3 reads TGTGCCAGCAGCCGAGGGGAGACCCAGTACTTC.